The T cell receptor beta chain described here comes from a study of human T cells and chemical hapten exposure. Points from the study as a whole: Sensitizing with DPC caused no change in TCRs above 1 in 1000 frequency.

TCRdb reprocessed the RACE reads via MiXCR and lists one record per CDR3 protein. The sample comprises 85,000 to 90,000 distinct CDR3 sequences, around 10% of which are singletons, and 3.6% rests with the top ten. Germline loops: CDR1 MDHEN, CDR2 SYDVKM. This CDR3 comprises 13 residues. The ends were cut back, 8 bases at V and 4 bases at J, with 14 bases in the middle. Stated time point: pre-sensitization, week 0. Indicated treatment: therapeutic diphenylcyclopropenone sensitization with weekly scalp DPC. This clonotype was counted a few times. Its antigen is currently unknown. The sequence was collected from a middle-aged woman with alopecia areata. Some clones in this sample may be carry-over from other donors' samples. The V call is TRBV28, the J call TRBJ2-5; TRBD1 or TRBD2 may be the D gene (6 bases each). Here the sequenced sample was whole blood, taken in connection with sensitization to the hapten diphenylcyclopropenone (DPC). CDR3 amino acids: CASGSGGRETQYF. The CDR3, as DNA: TGTGCCAGCGGGAGTGGGGGGCGAGAGACCCAGTACTTC.